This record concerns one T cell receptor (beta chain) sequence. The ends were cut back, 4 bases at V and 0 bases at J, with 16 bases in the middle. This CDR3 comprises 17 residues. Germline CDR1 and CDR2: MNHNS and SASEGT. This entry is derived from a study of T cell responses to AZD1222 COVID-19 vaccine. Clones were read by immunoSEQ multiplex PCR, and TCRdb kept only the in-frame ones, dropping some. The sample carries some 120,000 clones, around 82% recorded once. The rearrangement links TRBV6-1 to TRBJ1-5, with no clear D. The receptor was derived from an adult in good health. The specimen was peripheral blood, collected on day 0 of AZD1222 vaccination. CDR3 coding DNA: TGTGCCAGCAGTGGGAACAGCGCTTCTTATAGCAATCAGCCCCAGCATTTT. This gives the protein CASSGNSASYSNQPQHF.